These 32 T cell receptor beta chains share one sample of origin, sequenced in a study of molecular identifiers for immune sequencing clone quantification. TCRdb recomputed calls from the PCR reads with MiXCR, one row per CDR3 protein. The repertoire includes some 320,000 distinct CDR3 sequences, roughly a quarter of them detected once, and roughly 0.7% sits in the top ten. Sequenced input: naive CD8+ T cells from blood, with Jurkat cell RNA spiked in. This sample's subset: FACS-sorted CD8+CD4-CCR7+CD45RA+ naive T cells. These receptors all stem from a human donor in good health. Some libraries in this study had Jurkat cell RNA spiked in.

The sample holds many counts of this clonotype. The V call is TRBV20-1, the J call TRBJ2-7; no reliable D call. This CDR3 comprises 13 residues. The germline V gene encodes CDR1 DFQATT and CDR2 SNEGSKA (reference sequence). The V end was cut by 2 bases, the J end by 3 bases, with 11 bases between. The CDR3 region is CSARNVFGYEQYF. The CDR3 DNA follows: TGCAGTGCTAGAAACGTGTTCGGCTACGAGCAGTACTTC.

This clonotype was recorded at least ten times. The rearrangement uses TRBV28 and TRBJ1-1; tentatively, D is TRBD1 (5 bases). V was trimmed by 5 bases and J by 0 bases, leaving 10 bases between them. The germline V gene has CDR1 MDHEN and CDR2 SYDVKM. The CDR3 has 14 amino acids. As DNA, the CDR3 is TGTGCCAGCAGTCTGGGACCTATGAACACTGAAGCTTTCTTT. Residues: CASSLGPMNTEAFF.

This chain uses TRBV9 with TRBJ2-2; tentatively, D is TRBD1 (5 bases). Per germline, CDR1 SGDLS and CDR2 YYNGEE. CDR3 length: 15 amino acids. Deletions cut 4 bases from V and 3 bases from J, with 13 bases between. The CDR3 here is CASSPGSGYTGELFF. The CDR3 DNA follows: TGTGCCAGCAGCCCAGGGTCCGGGTACACCGGGGAGCTGTTTTTT.

The V and J genes are TRBV5-6 and TRBJ2-7; 10 positions match TRBD1. The V gene's germline CDR1 is SGHDT and CDR2 YYEEEE. The V segment lost 4 bases and the J segment 9 bases; nucleotides outside the gene matches: 10. The CDR3 consists of 14 residues. The CDR3 DNA reads TGTGCCAGCAGCCCCGGGACAGGGGCCTTTGGGCAGTACTTC. Its translation: CASSPGTGAFGQYF.

Concerning this clonotype itself: The limits of the CDR3 on the DNA are not certain, so only TCRdb's listed CDR3 is given. The chain uses TRBV5-6 and TRBJ2-1; the table's D gene call, TRBD1, was not cross checked with the DNA. The CDR3 is 17 amino acids in total, end residues counted. Germline V lookup: CDR1 SGHDT, CDR2 YYEEEE. This chain's CDR3 is CASSSSFGTGAYNERFF.

This clonotype came up many times. The chain carries TRBV5-1 and TRBJ2-1, with 10 bases fitting TRBD2. Per germline, CDR1 SGHRS and CDR2 YFSETQ. The CDR3 covers 15 residues. V was clipped by 3 bases and J by 1 base; unmatched bases: 1. CDR3 bases: TGCGCCAGCAGCTCGACTAGCGGGTCCTACAATGAGCAGTTCTTC. This sequence encodes CASSSTSGSYNEQFF.

The chain joins TRBV7-8 to TRBJ2-5; weak D call: TRBD2 (6 bases). CDR3 length: 16 residues. V dropped 5 bases and J dropped 5 bases, with 21 bases sitting between them. The germline CDR1 and CDR2 sequences are SGHVS and FQNEAQ. The CDR3 coding sequence is TGTGCCAGCAGCCCCCGCGGAGGGGAGGTTTCGGAGACCCAGTACTTC. It encodes CASSPRGGEVSETQYF.

As to this clonotype: Possible read error: a much larger clone is one base away. This chain joins TRBV9 and TRBJ2-4; D gene ambiguous. Germline V gene data show CDR1 as SGDLS and CDR2 as YYNGEE. There are 14 residues in the CDR3. DNA of the CDR3: TGTGCCAGCAGCGGCGAGTTAGCCAAAAACATTAAGTACTTC. As protein: CASSGELAKNIKYF.

This clonotype was observed a handful of times. The chain links TRBV9 to TRBJ1-1; D remains unclear. V lost 1 base and J 0 bases, leaving 4 bases between the germline ends. This CDR3 region has 13 residues. In germline, CDR1 is SGDLS, CDR2 YYNGEE. The CDR3 spells CASSVLLNTEAFF. In DNA form, the CDR3 reads TGTGCCAGCAGCGTACTTTTGAACACTGAAGCTTTCTTT.

This clonotype was recorded many times. V gene TRBV20-1 combines with J gene TRBJ1-2, with 7 bases fitting TRBD1. Looked up from germline, CDR1 is DFQATT and CDR2 is SNEGSKA (reference sequence). The J segment lost 6 bases and the V segment lost 0 bases, leaving 7 bases of the junction unmatched. The CDR3 contains 14 residues. CDR3 residues: CSAREPGQYDGYTF. The DNA for the CDR3 is TGCAGTGCTAGAGAACCGGGACAGTACGATGGCTACACCTTC.

The table lists this clonotype with a few counts. The V and J genes are TRBV19 and TRBJ1-5; the D gene is possibly TRBD1 (5 bases). This CDR3 contains 15 residues. The germline CDR1 and CDR2 sequences are LNHDA and SQIVND (reference sequence). The ends were cut back, 3 bases at V and 9 bases at J, with 18 bases in the middle. CDR3 nucleotide sequence: TGTGCCAGTAGTATCGTCAGGGAGTTGGGTTTGCCCCAGCATTTT. It is translated as CASSIVRELGLPQHF. The full variable domain, its missing parts supplied by reference TRBV19 and TRBJ1-5, is DGGITQSPKYLFRKEGQNVTLSCEQNLNHDAMYWYRQDPGQGLRLIYYSQIVNDFQKGDIAEGYSVSREKKESFPLTVTSAQKNPTAFYLCASSIVRELGLPQHFGDGTRLSIL.

At least ten counts were recorded for this clonotype. The V and J genes are TRBV13 and TRBJ1-5; D gene ambiguous. V lost 2 bases, J lost 2 bases, and 10 bases lay in between. The CDR3 sequence is 15 residues long. Germline-derived CDR1 and CDR2 are PRHDT and FYEKMQ (reference sequence). This CDR3 is CASSLRVLGNQPQHF. The CDR3 bases are TGTGCCAGCAGCTTACGCGTTTTGGGCAATCAGCCCCAGCATTTT.

This clonotype was seen a handful of times. The chain links TRBV7-9 to TRBJ2-5, with TRBD2 matching over 8 bases. After removal of 2 bases from V and 2 bases from J, the junction contained 10 bases not matched to a gene. Germline loops: CDR1 SEHNR, CDR2 FQNEAQ (reference sequence). The CDR3 totals 17 residues. The CDR3 here is CASSLPLAVAGQETQYF. DNA of the CDR3: TGTGCCAGCAGCTTACCCCTGGCGGTAGCGGGACAAGAGACCCAGTACTTC.

A few counts support this clonotype. This rearrangement joins TRBV4-3 to TRBJ2-1; 9 nucleotides align to TRBD1. J gave up 8 bases and V 6 bases, and 14 bases lay outside the gene matches. The CDR3 is 16 amino acids. Germline V lookup: CDR1 LGHNA, CDR2 YSLEER. The CDR3 sequence: CASSARGRTGVYEQFF. The CDR3 DNA is TGCGCCAGCAGTGCGAGAGGTAGGACAGGGGTGTATGAGCAGTTCTTC.

This clonotype was observed at least ten times. The chain uses TRBV12-3 or TRBV12-4 and TRBJ2-4; D call uncertain. The CDR3 covers 16 residues. V lost 1 base and J lost 2, with 12 bases in between. The CDR3 region is CASSLVPGVTKNIQYF. CDR3 coding DNA: TGTGCCAGCAGTTTAGTCCCAGGAGTGACCAAAAACATTCAGTACTTC.

This clonotype was observed at least ten times. The chain combines TRBV29-1 with TRBJ2-3; TRBD1 aligns across 11 bases. CDR1 and CDR2 from the germline V gene are SQVTM and ANQGSEA. V lost 8 bases and J lost 3; bases outside the gene matches: 10. This CDR3 comprises 15 residues. CDR3 in amino acids: CSTWGTGGRTDTQYF. The CDR3 coding sequence is TGCAGCACATGGGGGACAGGGGGTCGAACAGATACGCAGTATTTT.

The chain joins TRBV20-1 to TRBJ2-7, with 12 bases lining up with TRBD1. The germline V gene encodes CDR1 DFQATT and CDR2 SNEGSKA (reference sequence). Trimming removed 6 bases from V and 6 bases from J; junction bases left unmatched: 9. The CDR3 length is 14 residues. The CDR3 nucleotides are TGCAGTGCCCAGACCGGGACAGGGGGCTCCGAGCAGTACTTC. Its translation: CSAQTGTGGSEQYF.

Of note for this clonotype: One end of the junction varies from germline; a read error may be responsible. The CDR3 region has the DNA TGTGGCAGCAGCCTCGTGACCGGGGAGCTGTTTTTT. Translation: CGSSLVTGELFF. The V call is TRBV7-9, the J call TRBJ2-2; D not resolved. Germline V lookup: CDR1 SEHNR, CDR2 FQNEAQ (reference sequence). This CDR3 has 12 amino acids.

This clonotype was detected a few times. The rearrangement uses TRBV28 and TRBJ2-7; the D call may be TRBD1 or TRBD2 (7 bases each). Trimming took 3 bases from V and 6 from J, leaving 12 bases between them. The CDR3 spans 13 residues. Germline V gene lookup returns CDR1 MDHEN and CDR2 SYDVKM. The CDR3: CASSFPGGGEQYF. CDR3 nucleotide sequence: TGTGCCAGCAGTTTCCCAGGGGGGGGCGAGCAGTACTTC.

This clonotype was seen many times. J is TRBJ2-6 and V is TRBV27; TRBD1 matches at 7 bases. Looked up from germline, CDR1 is MNHEY and CDR2 is SMNVEV (reference sequence). The CDR3 has 17 amino acids. Trimming at V came to 5 bases and at J to 2 bases, leaving 9 bases not matched to a gene. The chain's CDR3 is CASSIGGAGPGANVLTF. CDR3 in DNA: TGTGCCAGCAGTATAGGGGGCGCCGGTCCTGGGGCCAACGTCCTGACTTTC.

Only a few counts were recorded for this clonotype. V usage is TRBV30 and J usage is TRBJ2-7; D gene ambiguous. The V end was cut by 4 bases, the J end by 2 bases, with 15 bases between. Germline CDR1 is GTSNPN and CDR2 is SVGIG (reference sequence). The CDR3 is 14 residues long. The CDR3, as DNA: TGTGCCTGGAAAATGAGCTCCCCGGCCTACGAGCAGTACTTC. Amino acid sequence: CAWKMSSPAYEQYF. Supplemented by reference TRBV30 and TRBJ2-7, the full variable domain reads SQTIHQWPATLVQPVGSPLSLECTVEGTSNPNLYWYRQAAGRGLQLLFYSVGIGQISSEVPQNLSASRPQDRQFILSSKKLLLSDSGFYLCAWKMSSPAYEQYFGPGTRLTVT.

On this clonotype itself: Given a much more abundant clone one base away, this may be a read error. This chain uses TRBV5-6 with TRBJ2-3, with a possible D match to TRBD2 (5 bases). The V end lost 3 bases, the J end lost 6 bases, and 23 bases lay between the germline ends. CDR3 length: 17 amino acids. The germline V gene encodes CDR1 SGHDT and CDR2 YYEEEE. CDR3 sequence (DNA): TGTGCCAGCAGCTCCCTCAGTATCGTGACTGGACTGGATACGCAGTATTTT. Translating gives CASSSLSIVTGLDTQYF.

Notes on this clonotype: One junction end disagrees with the germline gene, perhaps due to a read error. This rearrangement joins TRBV14 to TRBJ2-6; a weak D match, TRBD1 (6 bases). This CDR3 has 20 amino acids. CDR1 and CDR2 from the germline V gene are SGHDN and FVKESK. DNA for the CDR3: TGTGCCAGCAGCCCTCGATGGGGGCAGCAAGGAACCTCTGGGGCCAACGTCCTGCCTTTC. This sequence encodes CASSPRWGQQGTSGANVLPF.

This clonotype was observed a few times. This sequence joins TRBV7-8 and TRBJ1-4; 9 nucleotides agree with TRBD1. Germline trimming cut 7 bases from V and 6 bases from J; bases unmatched to any gene: 6. Germline values: CDR1 SGHVS, CDR2 FQNEAQ. The CDR3 extends over 14 amino acids. CDR3 nucleotides: TGTGCCAGCAAACCGGGACAGGGATATGAAAAACTGTTTTTT. It yields the protein CASKPGQGYEKLFF.

This clonotype was observed many times. V is TRBV28 and J is TRBJ2-7, with 7 bases identical to TRBD1. Germline V gives CDR1 MDHEN, CDR2 SYDVKM. The trim removed 6 bases at V and 4 bases at J, leaving 3 bases unmatched. The CDR3 length is 12 residues. In DNA, the CDR3 is TGTGCCAGCAGCGAGGGACAGTACGAGCAGTACTTC. Translating it yields CASSEGQYEQYF.

This clonotype was observed a handful of times. CDR3 nucleotides: TGTGCCAGCCATGGGACTAGCGGGGGGGCCGAGGCGGAAGAGACCCAGTACTTC. Encoded protein: CASHGTSGGAEAEETQYF. The V gene is TRBV12-3 or TRBV12-4, the J gene TRBJ2-5, with 16 bases that match TRBD2. The CDR3 consists of 18 residues. With 8 bases clipped from V and 3 bases from J, the junction kept 12 bases outside the gene matches.

In this sample, this clonotype turned up a few times. The chain is built from TRBV7-6 and TRBJ1-2; 7 positions agree with TRBD1. Germline CDR1 is SGHVS and CDR2 is FNYEAQ. CDR3 length: 16 amino acids. Germline trimming cut 0 bases from V and 4 bases from J; bases unmatched to any gene: 8. CDR3 nucleotide sequence: TGTGCCAGCAGCTTAGCGCCCGGACAGGTCTCCTATGGCTACACCTTC. It specifies CASSLAPGQVSYGYTF.

This clonotype was found many times. The chain carries TRBV7-2 and TRBJ1-1; D gene uncertain. CDR3 length: 15 residues. Trimming cost V 1 base and J 0 bases, with 9 bases left between them. The germline V gene has CDR1 SGHTA and CDR2 FQGNSA. The CDR3 region is CASSLGTAMNTEAFF. For the CDR3, the DNA is TGTGCCAGCAGCTTAGGTACGGCCATGAACACTGAAGCTTTCTTT.

This clonotype was picked up many times. The chain is built from TRBV27 and TRBJ2-3; TRBD1 is a possible D gene (5 bases). Germline loops: CDR1 MNHEY, CDR2 SMNVEV (reference sequence). With 0 bases removed from V and 4 bases from J, the gap between germline ends came to 17 bases. This CDR3 is built from 17 residues. CDR3 in DNA: TGTGCCAGCAGTTTATCCGGTCCAGGGTTGGTGTCAGATACGCAGTATTTT. Translated, it gives CASSLSGPGLVSDTQYF.

This clonotype was detected only once. The rearrangement joins TRBV4-3 to TRBJ2-7; tentative D call: TRBD1 (5 bases). From germline, CDR1 is LGHNA and CDR2 YSLEER. The CDR3 contains 15 residues. Deletions cut 4 bases from V and 4 bases from J, with 17 bases between. For the CDR3, the DNA is TGCGCCAGCAGCCGGAGTTCGAGCAGGGTGTACGAGCAGTACTTC. Amino acids: CASSRSSSRVYEQYF.

This clonotype has only a few counts. V gene TRBV20-1 combines with J gene TRBJ1-5, with D hard to call. V lost 2 bases to trimming and J lost 0 bases, with 8 bases between them. Germline CDR1 reads DFQATT; CDR2 reads SNEGSKA (reference sequence). This CDR3 spans 14 amino acids. The CDR3 loop reads CSARLGDSNQPQHF. DNA of the CDR3: TGCAGTGCTAGACTCGGAGATAGCAATCAGCCCCAGCATTTT.

The chain is built from TRBV4-2 and TRBJ2-3, with D uncertain. Germline CDR1 and CDR2: LGHNA and YNFKEQ. V was clipped by 0 bases and J by 2 bases, with 15 bases between them. The CDR3 totals 17 residues. The CDR3 sequence is CASSQEAQTSYTDTQYF. The CDR3 DNA reads as TGTGCCAGCAGCCAAGAAGCCCAGACGAGCTACACAGATACGCAGTATTTT.